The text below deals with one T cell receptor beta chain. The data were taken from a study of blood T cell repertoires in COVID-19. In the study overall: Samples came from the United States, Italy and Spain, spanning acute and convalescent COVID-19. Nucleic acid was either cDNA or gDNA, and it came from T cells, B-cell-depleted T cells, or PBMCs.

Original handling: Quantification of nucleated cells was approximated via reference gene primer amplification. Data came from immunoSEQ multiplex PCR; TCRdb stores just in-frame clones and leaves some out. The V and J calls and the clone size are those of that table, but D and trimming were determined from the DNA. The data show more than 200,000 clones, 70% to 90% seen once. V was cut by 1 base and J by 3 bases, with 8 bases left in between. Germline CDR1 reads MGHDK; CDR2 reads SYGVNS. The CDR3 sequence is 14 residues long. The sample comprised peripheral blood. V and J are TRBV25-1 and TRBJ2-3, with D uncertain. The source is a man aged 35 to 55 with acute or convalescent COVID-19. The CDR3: CASSEWSETDTQYF. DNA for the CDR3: TGTGCCAGCAGTGAATGGAGCGAAACAGATACGCAGTATTTT.